These 6 T cell receptor beta chains originate from one sample sequenced in a study of naive and memory T cell subsets. The SP2 primer and nested alpha and beta constant region primers amplified ligated cDNA in four rounds. TCRdb ran MiXCR on the 5' RACE reads and lists one entry per CDR3 protein. The sample includes approximately 49,000 distinct CDR3 sequences, over 3.5% of them seen just once. The library had UMIs added by 3' ligation of an oligonucleotide to TCR cDNA. These TCRs come from a female donor in good health.

Ten or more counts support this clonotype. The chain recombines TRBV9 with TRBJ1-5; TRBD1 aligns across 7 bases. The CDR3 totals 15 residues. Germline V CDR1 and CDR2: SGDLS, YYNGEE. The J segment lost 4 bases and the V segment lost 4 bases, leaving 8 bases of the junction unmatched. In nucleotides, the CDR3 is TGTGCCAGCAGCCCCCGGGACAGCGAAAATCAGCCCCAGCATTTT. It yields the protein CASSPRDSENQPQHF.

The chain links TRBV6-2 or TRBV6-3 to TRBJ2-7; a weak D match, TRBD2 (5 bases). V was shortened by 5 bases and J by 3 bases, with 23 bases between the two germline ends. Germline CDR1 is MNHEY and CDR2 is SVGEGT. The length of the CDR3 is 17 residues. The CDR3 loop reads CASSDPPGAASGYEQYF. CDR3 nucleotides: TGTGCCAGCAGTGATCCTCCCGGAGCGGCGAGCGGCTACGAGCAGTACTTC.

This clonotype was seen repeatedly, ten times or more. The CDR3 here is CASSYYGTSSTDTQYF. CDR3 nucleotide sequence: TGCGCCAGCAGCTACTACGGGACTAGCAGCACAGATACGCAGTATTTT. The V and J genes are TRBV5-1 and TRBJ2-3, with 9 bases identical to TRBD2. The CDR3 extends over 16 amino acids. V was pared by 3 bases and J by 0 bases, with 5 bases of the junction left unmatched. Germline CDR1 is SGHRS and CDR2 is YFSETQ.

This clonotype has ten or more counts. The rearrangement links TRBV21-1 to TRBJ2-2; the table assigns TRBD2, which was not confirmed against the DNA. TRBV21-1 is a pseudogene locus. The CDR3 sequence is 17 residues long. CDR3 amino acids: CASSSLPGTENTGELFF. CDR3 DNA sequence: TGTGCCAGCAGCAGTCTGCCCGGGACTGAGAACACCGGGGAGCTGTTTTTT.

At least ten counts were recorded for this clonotype. The chain has TRBV5-4 and TRBJ1-1; D is possibly TRBD1 (6 bases). The germline CDR1 and CDR2 sequences are SGHNT and YYREEE (reference sequence). V shed 4 bases and J shed 5 bases, with 15 bases lying between them. The CDR3 contains 14 residues. The chain's CDR3 is CASSLGQTRTEAFF. In DNA, the CDR3 is TGTGCCAGCAGCCTAGGACAGACGAGAACTGAAGCTTTCTTT.

This clonotype came up a few times. V usage is TRBV6-5 and J usage is TRBJ1-2; no definite D call. The CDR3 spans 14 residues. CDR1 MNHEY and CDR2 SVGAGI come from the germline V gene. The V gene lost 2 bases and the J gene lost 2 bases, with 9 bases spanning the gap. CDR3 sequence (DNA): TGTGCCAGCAGTTACGGTTCAGACAACTATGGCTACACCTTC. It codes for CASSYGSDNYGYTF.